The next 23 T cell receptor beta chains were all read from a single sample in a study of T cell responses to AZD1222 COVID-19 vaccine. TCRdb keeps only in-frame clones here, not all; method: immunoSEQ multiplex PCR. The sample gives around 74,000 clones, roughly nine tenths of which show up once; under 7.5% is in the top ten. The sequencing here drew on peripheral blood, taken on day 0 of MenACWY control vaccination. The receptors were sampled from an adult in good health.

CDR3 coding DNA: TGTGCCAGCAGCCTCCAAGGAGGGGGATTCTACAATGAGCAGTTCTTC. Its translation: CASSLQGGGFYNEQFF. This chain links TRBV16 with TRBJ2-1; D may be TRBD1 or TRBD2 (6 bases each). CDR1 and CDR2 from the germline V gene are KGHSY and FQNENV. V dropped 4 bases and J dropped 3 bases, with 16 bases sitting between them. This CDR3 has 16 residues.

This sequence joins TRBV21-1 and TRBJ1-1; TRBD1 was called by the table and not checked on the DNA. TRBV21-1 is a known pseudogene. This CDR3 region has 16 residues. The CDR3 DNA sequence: TGTGCCAGCAGCAACCGACAGGGGGCGAAGAACACTGAAGCTTTCTTT. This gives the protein CASSNRQGAKNTEAFF.

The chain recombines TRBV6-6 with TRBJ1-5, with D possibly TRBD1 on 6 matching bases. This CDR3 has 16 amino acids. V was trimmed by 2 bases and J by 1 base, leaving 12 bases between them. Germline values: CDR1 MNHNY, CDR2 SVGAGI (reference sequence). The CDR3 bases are TGTGCCAGCAGTTACGGTCAGGGGATGAGCAATCAGCCCCAGCATTTT. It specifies CASSYGQGMSNQPQHF.

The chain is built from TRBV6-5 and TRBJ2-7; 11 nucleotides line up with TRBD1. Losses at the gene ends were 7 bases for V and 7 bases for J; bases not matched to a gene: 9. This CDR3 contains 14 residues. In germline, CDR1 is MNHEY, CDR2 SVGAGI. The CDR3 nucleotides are TGTGCCAGCACCGCCGTGGGGACAGGGGGTGAGCAGTACTTC. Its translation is CASTAVGTGGEQYF.

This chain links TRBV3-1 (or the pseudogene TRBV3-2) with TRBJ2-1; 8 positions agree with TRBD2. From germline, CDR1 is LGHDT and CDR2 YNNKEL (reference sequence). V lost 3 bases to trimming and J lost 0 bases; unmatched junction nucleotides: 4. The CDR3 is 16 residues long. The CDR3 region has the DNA TGTGCCAGCAGCCATAACGGGGGGGCCTCCTACAATGAGCAGTTCTTC. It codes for CASSHNGGASYNEQFF.

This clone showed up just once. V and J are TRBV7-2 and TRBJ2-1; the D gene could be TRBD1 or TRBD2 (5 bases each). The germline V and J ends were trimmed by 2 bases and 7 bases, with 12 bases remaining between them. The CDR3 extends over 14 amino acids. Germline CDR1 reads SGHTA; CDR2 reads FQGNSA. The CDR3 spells CASSLSEGENEQFF. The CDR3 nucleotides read TGTGCCAGCAGCTTAAGTGAAGGGGAGAATGAGCAGTTCTTC.

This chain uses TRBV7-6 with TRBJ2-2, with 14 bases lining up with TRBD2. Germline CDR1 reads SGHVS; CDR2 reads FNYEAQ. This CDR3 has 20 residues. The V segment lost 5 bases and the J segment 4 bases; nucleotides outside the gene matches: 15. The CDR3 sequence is CASSLPIQGTSGSGTGELFF. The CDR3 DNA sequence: TGTGCCAGCAGCCTACCAATACAGGGGACTAGCGGGAGTGGCACCGGGGAGCTGTTTTTT.

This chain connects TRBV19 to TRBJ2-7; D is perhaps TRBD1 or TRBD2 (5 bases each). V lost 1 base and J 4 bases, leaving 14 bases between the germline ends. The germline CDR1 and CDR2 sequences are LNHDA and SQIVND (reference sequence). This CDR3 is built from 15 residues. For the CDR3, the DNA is TGTGCCAGTAGTATAGGTCCCCCAGGGACGTACGAGCAGTACTTC. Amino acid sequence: CASSIGPPGTYEQYF.

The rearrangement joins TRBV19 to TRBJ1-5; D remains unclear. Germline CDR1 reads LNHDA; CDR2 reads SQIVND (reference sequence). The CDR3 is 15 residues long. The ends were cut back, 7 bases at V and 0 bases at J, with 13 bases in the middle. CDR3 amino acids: CASIPRDYSNQPQHF. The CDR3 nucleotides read TGTGCCAGTATCCCTCGGGATTATAGCAATCAGCCCCAGCATTTT. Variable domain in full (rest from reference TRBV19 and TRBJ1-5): DGGITQSPKYLFRKEGQNVTLSCEQNLNHDAMYWYRQDPGQGLRLIYYSQIVNDFQKGDIAEGYSVSREKKESFPLTVTSAQKNPTAFYLCASIPRDYSNQPQHFGDGTRLSIL.

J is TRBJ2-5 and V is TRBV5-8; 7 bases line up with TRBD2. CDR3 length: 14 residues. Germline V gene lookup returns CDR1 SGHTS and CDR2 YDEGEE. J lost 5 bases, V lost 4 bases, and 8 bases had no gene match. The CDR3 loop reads CASSPDWGGETQYF. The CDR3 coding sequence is TGTGCCAGCAGCCCCGATTGGGGAGGGGAGACCCAGTACTTC. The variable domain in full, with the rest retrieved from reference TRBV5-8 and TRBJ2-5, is EAGVTQSPTHLIKTRGQQATLRCSPISGHTSVYWYQQALGLGLQFLLWYDEGEERNRGNFPPRFSGRQFPNYSSELNVNALELEDSALYLCASSPDWGGETQYFGPGTRLLVL.

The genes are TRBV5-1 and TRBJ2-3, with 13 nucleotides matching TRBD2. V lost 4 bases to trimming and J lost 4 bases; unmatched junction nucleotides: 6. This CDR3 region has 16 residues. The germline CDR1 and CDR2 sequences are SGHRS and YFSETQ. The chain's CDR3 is CASSPGLAGTADTQYF. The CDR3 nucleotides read TGCGCCAGCAGCCCGGGACTAGCGGGAACAGCAGATACGCAGTATTTT.

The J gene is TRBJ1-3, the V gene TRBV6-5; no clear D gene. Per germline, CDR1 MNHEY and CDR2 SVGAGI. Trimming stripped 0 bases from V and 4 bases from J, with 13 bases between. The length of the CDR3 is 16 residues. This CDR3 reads CASSYSAPVTGNTIYF. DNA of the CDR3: TGTGCCAGCAGTTACTCGGCCCCGGTGACCGGAAACACCATATATTTT.

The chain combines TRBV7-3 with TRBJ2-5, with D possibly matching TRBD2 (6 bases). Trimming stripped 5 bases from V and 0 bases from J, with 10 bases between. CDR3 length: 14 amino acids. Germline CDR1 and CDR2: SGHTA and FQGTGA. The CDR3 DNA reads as TGTGCCAGCAGCAGATCTAGCGACCAAGAGACCCAGTACTTC. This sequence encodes CASSRSSDQETQYF. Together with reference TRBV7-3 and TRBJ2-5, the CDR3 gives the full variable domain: GAGVSQTPSNKVTEKGKYVELRCDPISGHTALYWYRQSLGQGPEFLIYFQGTGAADDSGLPNDRFFAVRPEGSVSTLKIQRTERGDSAVYLCASSRSSDQETQYFGPGTRLLVL.

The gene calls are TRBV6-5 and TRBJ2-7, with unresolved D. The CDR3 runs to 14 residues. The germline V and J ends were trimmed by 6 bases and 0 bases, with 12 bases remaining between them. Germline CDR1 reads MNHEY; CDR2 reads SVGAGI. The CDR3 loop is CASRSDGSSYEQYF. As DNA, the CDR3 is TGTGCCAGCAGGAGCGACGGCAGCTCCTACGAGCAGTACTTC.

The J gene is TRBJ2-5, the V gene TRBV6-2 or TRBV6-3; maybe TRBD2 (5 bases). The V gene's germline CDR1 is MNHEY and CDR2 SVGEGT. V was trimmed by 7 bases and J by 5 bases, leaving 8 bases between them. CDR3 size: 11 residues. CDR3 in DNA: TGTGCCAGCACCCCGGGGGAGACCCAGTACTTC. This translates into CASTPGETQYF.

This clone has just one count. The CDR3 DNA reads TGTGCCAGCAGCCCAGATTTATTAGGCCGTGGGGCCAACGTCCTGACTTTC. Encoded protein: CASSPDLLGRGANVLTF. V usage is TRBV9 and J usage is TRBJ2-6; D unclear. The CDR3 is 17 residues long. The germline V gene encodes CDR1 SGDLS and CDR2 YYNGEE. V was pared by 4 bases and J by 3 bases, with 17 bases between. Using reference TRBV9 and TRBJ2-6 for the parts outside the CDR3, the full variable domain is DSGVTQTPKHLITATGQRVTLRCSPRSGDLSVYWYQQSLDQGLQFLIQYYNGEERAKGNILERFSAQQFPDLHSELNLSSLELGDSALYFCASSPDLLGRGANVLTFGAGSRLTVL.

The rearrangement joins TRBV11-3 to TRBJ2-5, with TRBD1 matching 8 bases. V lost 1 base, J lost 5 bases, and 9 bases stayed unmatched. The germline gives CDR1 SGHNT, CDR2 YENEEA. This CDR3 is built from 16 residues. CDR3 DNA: TGTGCCAGCAGCTTAGGAGGGCCAGGGGGCGCGGAGACCCAGTACTTC. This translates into CASSLGGPGGAETQYF.

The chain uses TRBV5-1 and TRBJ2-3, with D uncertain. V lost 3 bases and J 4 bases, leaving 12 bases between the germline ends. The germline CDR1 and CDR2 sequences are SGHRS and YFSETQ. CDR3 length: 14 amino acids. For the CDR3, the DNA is TGCGCCAGCAGCTGGACCGCTCGGCCAGATACGCAGTATTTT. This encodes CASSWTARPDTQYF. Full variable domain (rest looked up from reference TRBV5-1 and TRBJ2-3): KAGVTQTPRYLIKTRGQQVTLSCSPISGHRSVSWYQQTPGQGLQFLFEYFSETQRNKGNFPGRFSGRQFSNSRSEMNVSTLELGDSALYLCASSWTARPDTQYFGPGTRLTVL.

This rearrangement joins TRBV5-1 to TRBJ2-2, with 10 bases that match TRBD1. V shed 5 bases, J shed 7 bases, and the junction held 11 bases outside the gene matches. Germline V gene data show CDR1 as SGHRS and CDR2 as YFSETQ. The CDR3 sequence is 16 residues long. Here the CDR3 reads CASRARDRGVSGELFF. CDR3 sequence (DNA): TGCGCCAGCAGAGCCCGGGACAGGGGTGTTAGCGGGGAGCTGTTTTTT.

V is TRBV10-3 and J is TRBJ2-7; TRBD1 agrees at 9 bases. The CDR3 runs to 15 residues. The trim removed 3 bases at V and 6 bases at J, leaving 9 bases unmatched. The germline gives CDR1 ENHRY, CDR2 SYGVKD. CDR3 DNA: TGTGCCATCAGTGATTCCGGGACAGGGATCGGCGAGCAGTACTTC. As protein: CAISDSGTGIGEQYF.

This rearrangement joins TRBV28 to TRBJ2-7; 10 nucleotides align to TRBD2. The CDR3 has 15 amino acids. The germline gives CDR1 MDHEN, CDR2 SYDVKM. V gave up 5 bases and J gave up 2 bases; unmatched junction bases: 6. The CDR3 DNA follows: TGTGCCAGCAGTCCCGCTAGCGGGGGCCCCTACGAGCAGTACTTC. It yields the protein CASSPASGGPYEQYF.

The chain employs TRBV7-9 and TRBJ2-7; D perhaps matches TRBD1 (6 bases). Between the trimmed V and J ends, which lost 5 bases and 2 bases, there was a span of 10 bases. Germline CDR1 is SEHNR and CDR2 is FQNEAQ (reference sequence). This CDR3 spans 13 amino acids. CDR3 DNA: TGTGCCAGCAGCCTCCGGACAGCCTACGAGCAGTACTTC. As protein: CASSLRTAYEQYF.

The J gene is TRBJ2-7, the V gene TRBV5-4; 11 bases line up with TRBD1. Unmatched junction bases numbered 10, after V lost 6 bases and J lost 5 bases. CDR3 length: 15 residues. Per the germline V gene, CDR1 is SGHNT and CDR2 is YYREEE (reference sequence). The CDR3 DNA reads TGTGCCAGCATCCACCAGGGACAGGGGGTGAACGAGCAGTACTTC. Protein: CASIHQGQGVNEQYF.